This TCR beta chain was found in a study of blood T cells in healthy people across ages. The second PCR ran about 6 to 11 cycles with a sample-barcoded 5' primer and J-beta primers. TCRdb reprocessed the 5' RACE reads via MiXCR and lists one record per CDR3 protein. The sample lists more than 650,000 distinct CDR3 sequences, 22% seen once, with roughly a fifth in the top ten. Notes on this clonotype: Its antigen is currently unknown.

The CDR3 is 13 amino acids. The V and J ends lost 6 bases and 7 bases respectively, with 13 bases between them. Germline values: CDR1 KGHSH, CDR2 LQKENI. Every participating donor contributed around 9.5 milliliters of peripheral blood through a draw. Study-wide findings and caveats: The study regarded diversity estimates from one million T cells as underestimates. Relative to aged donors, long-lived donors carried more naive CD4+ cells and displayed higher diversity. Age brought a roughly linear fall in TCR beta diversity measured per million T cells.

The chain carries TRBV18 and TRBJ1-5, with a possible D match to TRBD1 (5 bases). Sequencing was done on a sample of blood. The clonotype originates from a man between 65 and 85 years old in good health. CDR3 residues: CASSGGTGQPQHF. Here the CDR3 DNA reads TGTGCCAGCTCCGGGGGAACCGGCCAGCCCCAGCATTTT.